This passage covers 30 T cell receptor beta chains from one sample sequenced in a study of beta chain features in type 1 diabetes. Reverse transcription of all isolated RNA meant that expressed TCRB transcripts were sequenced. The protocol was immunoSEQ multiplex PCR, while the TCRdb copy is restricted to in-frame clones and leaves out a portion. The data show almost 350,000 clones, roughly 8% seen once. Material for sequencing was central memory CD4+ T cells from blood. These receptors all come from a woman aged 18-30 years in good health.

The J gene is TRBJ2-7, the V gene TRBV20-1; tentatively, D is TRBD1 (6 bases). From germline, CDR1 is DFQATT and CDR2 SNEGSKA (reference sequence). The CDR3 has 11 residues. The ends were cut back, 5 bases at V and 4 bases at J, with 9 bases in the middle. CDR3 sequence reads: CSAQQGYEQYF. Written as DNA, the CDR3 is TGCAGTGCTCAACAGGGTTACGAGCAGTACTTC.

This clone was observed a few times. The chain is built from TRBV21-1 and TRBJ2-3; the D call TRBD1 from the table was never checked on the DNA. TRBV21-1 is deemed a pseudogene. The CDR3 sequence is 15 residues long. CDR3 amino acids: CASSARHRRTDTQYF. As DNA, the CDR3 is TGTGCCAGCAGCGCCCGACATCGTCGCACAGATACGCAGTATTTT.

This clone was counted ten times or more. This chain uses TRBV21-1 with TRBJ2-7; the table assigns TRBD1, which was not confirmed against the DNA. TRBV21-1 is a pseudogene segment. The CDR3 loop spans 14 amino acids. The DNA for the CDR3 is TGTGCCAGCAGCCTGCGGACAACCAACTACGAGCAGTACTTC. This encodes CASSLRTTNYEQYF.

This clone occurred a few times. The rearrangement links TRBV20-1 to TRBJ1-1; no reliable D call. Germline V CDR1 and CDR2: DFQATT, SNEGSKA (reference sequence). The CDR3 loop spans 11 amino acids. V lost 5 bases to trimming and J lost 5 bases, with 9 bases between them. The CDR3 DNA reads TGCAGTGCTCTTAGACTAACTGAAGCTTTCTTT. It encodes CSALRLTEAFF.

This clone turned up a few times. The chain uses TRBV7-2 and TRBJ2-3; the match to TRBD2 covers 11 bases. V gave up 6 bases and J gave up 2 bases; unmatched junction bases: 7. Per the germline V gene, CDR1 is SGHTA and CDR2 is FQGNSA. The CDR3 sequence is 16 residues long. This chain's CDR3 is CASSLLAGGPTDTQYF. The CDR3 DNA reads as TGTGCCAGCAGTCTTCTAGCGGGAGGCCCCACAGATACGCAGTATTTT.

This clone was observed at least ten times. The CDR3 bases are TGTGCCAGCAGCTTAGAACCCGGGACAGGAGGAAACACCATATATTTT. The encoded protein is CASSLEPGTGGNTIYF. This chain uses TRBV13 with TRBJ1-3, with 8 bases matching TRBD1. Germline V gene data show CDR1 as PRHDT and CDR2 as FYEKMQ (reference sequence). The CDR3 loop spans 16 amino acids. J gave up 4 bases and V 1 base, and 6 bases lay outside the gene matches. The full variable domain, with the rest looked up from reference TRBV13 and TRBJ1-3, is AAGVIQSPRHLIKEKRETATLKCYPIPRHDTVYWYQQGPGQDPQFLISFYEKMQSDKGSIPDRFSAQQFSDYHSELNMSSLELGDSALYFCASSLEPGTGGNTIYFGEGSWLTVV.

Ten or more counts support this clone. The rearrangement links TRBV14 to TRBJ1-4, with D perhaps matching TRBD1 (5 bases). This CDR3 region has 13 residues. Looked up from germline, CDR1 is SGHDN and CDR2 is FVKESK. The V gene lost 4 bases and the J gene lost 8 bases, with 11 bases spanning the gap. The CDR3 region is CASSRGLREKLFF. CDR3 sequence (DNA): TGTGCCAGCAGCCGGGGGTTGCGGGAAAAACTGTTTTTT.

This clone was recorded a few times. The rearrangement links TRBV15 to TRBJ2-1; 8 positions agree with TRBD1. Trimming cost V 2 bases and J 5 bases; bases outside gene matches: 5. The CDR3 is 15 residues long. Germline V gene data show CDR1 as LNHNV and CDR2 as YYDKDF (reference sequence). The CDR3 sequence: CATSRRQGFDNEQFF. In DNA form, the CDR3 reads TGTGCCACCAGCAGAAGACAGGGGTTCGACAATGAGCAGTTCTTC.

The V and J genes are TRBV7-6 and TRBJ1-5; tentatively, D is TRBD1 (5 bases). The V end was cut by 5 bases, the J end by 5 bases, with 10 bases between. In germline, CDR1 is SGHVS, CDR2 FNYEAQ. This CDR3 is 13 amino acids long. The CDR3, as DNA: TGTGCCAGCAGCAACCGGGACCATCAGCCCCAGCATTTT. It translates to CASSNRDHQPQHF.

The chain employs TRBV5-1 and TRBJ2-7; D possibly corresponds to TRBD1 (7 bases). CDR3 length: 15 amino acids. Trimming removed 4 bases at V and 6 bases at J, with 20 bases between. Looked up from germline, CDR1 is SGHRS and CDR2 is YFSETQ. CDR3 nucleotides: TGCGCCAGCAGCCCTAGAGACAGGGAGGTCGGCGAGCAGTACTTC. This sequence encodes CASSPRDREVGEQYF.

This clone was recorded at least ten times. The same CDR3 is also encoded by other DNA sequences in this sample. The chain employs TRBV9 and TRBJ2-1, with D perhaps TRBD1 or TRBD2 (5 bases each). There are 14 residues in the CDR3. Deletions cut 0 bases from V and 6 bases from J, with 10 bases between. CDR1 is SGDLS, CDR2 YYNGEE, per germline. Here the CDR3 DNA reads TGTGCCAGCAGCGTAGTGGCAGGGAGCAATGAGCAGTTCTTC. It codes for CASSVVAGSNEQFF.

This clone was recorded at least ten times. V is TRBV2 and J is TRBJ1-1; no firm D call. The V end was cut by 1 base, the J end by 9 bases, with 9 bases between. The CDR3 spans 12 residues. Germline CDR1 reads SNHLY; CDR2 reads FYNNEI. CDR3 loop: CASSEGEKKAFF. CDR3 DNA: TGTGCCAGCAGTGAAGGGGAAAAAAAAGCTTTCTTT.

This clone came up a few times. The chain uses TRBV7-9 and TRBJ2-7, with 7 bases lining up with TRBD2. J lost 4 bases, V lost 1 base, and 13 bases had no gene match. The germline V gene encodes CDR1 SEHNR and CDR2 FQNEAQ (reference sequence). The CDR3 length is 17 residues. The DNA of the CDR3 is TGTGCCAGCAGCTTAGTTGGGGAAGCGGGAAGGAGTTACGAGCAGTACTTC. Protein sequence: CASSLVGEAGRSYEQYF.

This clone was seen a few times. V gene TRBV5-6 combines with J gene TRBJ2-1; 7 nucleotides line up with TRBD1. Germline CDR1 reads SGHDT; CDR2 reads YYEEEE. V shed 2 bases and J 9 bases; nucleotides not matched to a gene: 2. The CDR3 has 12 residues. CDR3 protein: CASSLHRGEQFF. In nucleotides, the CDR3 is TGTGCCAGCAGCTTACACAGGGGTGAGCAGTTCTTC.

This clone has only a few counts. V usage is TRBV19 and J usage is TRBJ2-7; 11 bases agree with TRBD2. CDR3 size: 15 residues. CDR1 and CDR2 from the germline V gene are LNHDA and SQIVND (reference sequence). The junction had 1 base not matched to a gene; V was cut back by 3 bases and J by 0 bases. In DNA form, the CDR3 reads TGTGCCAGTAGTATCGGACTAGCGGGCTCCTACGAGCAGTACTTC. Translating gives CASSIGLAGSYEQYF. The variable domain in full, with the rest retrieved from reference TRBV19 and TRBJ2-7, is DGGITQSPKYLFRKEGQNVTLSCEQNLNHDAMYWYRQDPGQGLRLIYYSQIVNDFQKGDIAEGYSVSREKKESFPLTVTSAQKNPTAFYLCASSIGLAGSYEQYFGPGTRLTVT.

This clone was picked up a small number of times. This rearrangement joins TRBV11-2 to TRBJ2-3; 8 bases line up with TRBD2. The CDR3 is 15 residues long. The germline CDR1 and CDR2 sequences are SGHAT and FQNNGV. The V gene end was trimmed by 3 bases and the J gene end by 1 base; junction bases not matched to a gene: 3. CDR3 in DNA: TGTGCCAGCAGCTTTAGCGGGGACGGCACAGATACGCAGTATTTT. Translating it yields CASSFSGDGTDTQYF.

This sequence joins TRBV5-4 and TRBJ2-7; D possibly uses TRBD1 or TRBD2 (5 bases each). This CDR3 comprises 15 residues. Trimming shortened V by 4 bases and J by 3 bases, and 17 bases separated the two germline ends. Germline CDR1 SGHNT, CDR2 YYREEE (reference sequence). The CDR3 DNA follows: TGTGCCAGCAGCCGTACCGGGACCGCAGGCTACGAGCAGTACTTC. This sequence encodes CASSRTGTAGYEQYF.

This clone was counted only a few times. CDR3 DNA sequence: TGTGCCAGCTCAACCACAGGACTCAAAAACATTCAGTACTTC. Amino acid sequence: CASSTTGLKNIQYF. The chain links TRBV18 to TRBJ2-4; D tentatively fits TRBD1 or TRBD2 (5 bases each). V dropped 5 bases and J dropped 3 bases, with 11 bases sitting between them. The length of the CDR3 is 14 residues. The V gene's germline CDR1 is KGHSH and CDR2 LQKENI.

The V and J genes are TRBV9 and TRBJ2-7; no clear D gene. The length of the CDR3 is 15 residues. Trimming shortened V by 4 bases and J by 2 bases, and 16 bases separated the two germline ends. Germline loops: CDR1 SGDLS, CDR2 YYNGEE. CDR3 nucleotides: TGTGCCAGCAGCCCCGCTCAGGACCGACCCTACGAGCAGTACTTC. It encodes CASSPAQDRPYEQYF.

The chain uses TRBV7-9 and TRBJ2-1, with D unclear. The V gene's germline CDR1 is SEHNR and CDR2 FQNEAQ (reference sequence). The CDR3 has 14 amino acids. Trimming left V 7 bases short and J 0 bases short, with 10 bases between. The DNA for the CDR3 is TGTGCCAGCAAGAGAGCCCTCTCCTACAATGAGCAGTTCTTC. As protein: CASKRALSYNEQFF.

The chain carries TRBV11-2 and TRBJ2-1; no clear D. Trimming left V 0 bases short and J 2 bases short, with 8 bases between. The germline gives CDR1 SGHAT, CDR2 FQNNGV. This CDR3 region has 15 residues. The CDR3 DNA is TGTGCCAGCAGCTTAGATTTTCAGGCCTACAATGAGCAGTTCTTC. This sequence encodes CASSLDFQAYNEQFF.

This clone was seen a handful of times. This chain joins TRBV2 and TRBJ2-3; possibly TRBD1 for D (6 bases). The V and J ends lost 6 bases and 2 bases respectively, with 12 bases between them. This CDR3 has 14 amino acids. Germline lookup yields CDR1 SNHLY and CDR2 FYNNEI. DNA for the CDR3: TGTGCCAGCAGGGCCGGACAGATCACAGATACGCAGTATTTT. It encodes CASRAGQITDTQYF. The full variable domain, in which reference TRBV2 and TRBJ2-3 provide the parts outside the CDR3, is EPEVTQTPSHQVTQMGQEVILRCVPISNHLYFYWYRQILGQKVEFLVSFYNNEISEKSEIFDDQFSVERPDGSNFTLKIRSTKLEDSAMYFCASRAGQITDTQYFGPGTRLTVL.

This clone was counted ten times or more. CDR3 sequence reads: CASSPRADGELFF. CDR3 in DNA: TGCGCCAGCAGCCCGCGGGCGGACGGGGAGCTGTTTTTT. The J gene is TRBJ2-2, the V gene TRBV5-1; TRBD2 might be the D (5 bases). The CDR3 loop spans 13 amino acids. CDR1 is SGHRS and CDR2 is YFSETQ in the germline V gene. The V and J ends lost 4 bases and 7 bases respectively, with 11 bases between them.

This clone was seen at least ten times. This chain joins TRBV19 and TRBJ2-1; D perhaps matches TRBD2 (6 bases). Trimming cost V 7 bases and J 8 bases, with 24 bases left between them. This CDR3 spans 16 amino acids. Germline values: CDR1 LNHDA, CDR2 SQIVND (reference sequence). The CDR3 sequence: CASTSDPGLSIHEQFF. In DNA, the CDR3 is TGTGCCAGTACCTCGGACCCGGGACTTTCTATCCATGAGCAGTTCTTC.

This clone has more than one count but fewer than ten. The chain has TRBV13 and TRBJ2-7; D is tentatively TRBD1 or TRBD2 (5 bases each). Deletions cut 5 bases from V and 4 bases from J, with 12 bases between. CDR3 size: 13 residues. The germline gives CDR1 PRHDT, CDR2 FYEKMQ (reference sequence). CDR3 protein: CASSIRDGYEQYF. CDR3 coding DNA: TGTGCCAGCAGCATCCGGGACGGTTACGAGCAGTACTTC.

This clone was found a few times. The rearrangement links TRBV5-1 to TRBJ2-7; TRBD2 aligns across 8 bases. Germline CDR1 reads SGHRS; CDR2 reads YFSETQ. The CDR3 runs 15 residues. V lost 5 bases to trimming and J lost 2 bases; unmatched junction nucleotides: 9. The CDR3 protein is CASRDTGGHPYEQYF. The CDR3 DNA reads as TGCGCCAGCAGGGACACGGGGGGGCACCCCTACGAGCAGTACTTC.

Many counts were recorded for this clone. This chain links TRBV7-3 with TRBJ2-1, with 7 bases matching TRBD2. J gave up 4 bases and V 2 bases, and 8 bases lay outside the gene matches. The germline V gene encodes CDR1 SGHTA and CDR2 FQGTGA. This CDR3 is built from 16 residues. The CDR3, as DNA: TGTGCCAGCAGCTTAGGGGGGGACTGGCGTTACAATGAGCAGTTCTTC. Its protein is CASSLGGDWRYNEQFF.

J is TRBJ2-3 and V is TRBV6-5; 11 bases map to TRBD2. The CDR3 is 15 amino acids. J gave up 10 bases and V 7 bases, and 13 bases lay outside the gene matches. The germline V gene encodes CDR1 MNHEY and CDR2 SVGAGI. CDR3 in amino acids: CASTISGRATTAQYF. For the CDR3, the DNA is TGTGCCAGCACCATTAGCGGGAGGGCTACCACGGCGCAGTATTTT.

This clone was found a few times. The chain carries TRBV11-2 and TRBJ1-1; possibly TRBD1 for D (5 bases). The V gene lost 2 bases and the J gene lost 5 bases, with 9 bases spanning the gap. The CDR3 has 13 amino acids. CDR1 SGHAT and CDR2 FQNNGV come from the germline V gene. CDR3 in DNA: TGTGCCAGCAGCTTACAGGGACGGACTGAAGCTTTCTTT. Protein sequence: CASSLQGRTEAFF. Full variable domain (remainder filled in from reference TRBV11-2 and TRBJ1-1): EAGVAQSPRYKIIEKRQSVAFWCNPISGHATLYWYQQILGQGPKLLIQFQNNGVVDDSQLPKDRFSAERLKGVDSTLKIQPAKLEDSAVYLCASSLQGRTEAFFGQGTRLTVV.

The chain carries TRBV7-9 and TRBJ2-7; perhaps TRBD1 as D (6 bases). From germline, CDR1 is SEHNR and CDR2 FQNEAQ (reference sequence). The CDR3 is made up of 13 amino acids. With 5 bases removed from V and 2 bases from J, the gap between germline ends came to 10 bases. CDR3 DNA sequence: TGTGCCAGCAGCCAGGACAGTACCTACGAGCAGTACTTC. Protein: CASSQDSTYEQYF.